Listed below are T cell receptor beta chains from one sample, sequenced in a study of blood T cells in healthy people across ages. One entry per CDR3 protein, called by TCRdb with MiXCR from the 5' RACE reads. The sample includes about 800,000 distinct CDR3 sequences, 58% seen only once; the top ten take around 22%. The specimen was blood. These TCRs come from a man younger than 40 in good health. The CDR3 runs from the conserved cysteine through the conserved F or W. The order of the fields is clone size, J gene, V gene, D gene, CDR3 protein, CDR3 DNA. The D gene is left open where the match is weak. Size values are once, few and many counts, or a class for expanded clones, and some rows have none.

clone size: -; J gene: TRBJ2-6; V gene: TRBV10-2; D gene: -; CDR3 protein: CASSDAGYDSGANVLTF; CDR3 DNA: TGCGCCAGCAGTGATGCAGGGTACGATTCTGGGGCCAACGTCCTGACTTTC
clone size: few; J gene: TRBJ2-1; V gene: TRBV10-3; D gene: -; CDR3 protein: CAISVEPYNEQFF; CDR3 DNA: TGTGCCATCAGTGTAGAACCCTACAATGAGCAGTTCTTC
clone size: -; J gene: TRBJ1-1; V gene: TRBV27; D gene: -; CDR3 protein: CASSRRPASDTEAFF; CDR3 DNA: TGTGCCAGCAGCCGTCGTCCAGCTAGCGACACTGAAGCTTTCTTT
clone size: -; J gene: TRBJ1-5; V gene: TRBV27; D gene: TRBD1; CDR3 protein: CASSRSGTGFRPQHF; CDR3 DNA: TGTGCCAGCAGTCGCTCCGGGACAGGGTTTCGGCCCCAGCATTTT
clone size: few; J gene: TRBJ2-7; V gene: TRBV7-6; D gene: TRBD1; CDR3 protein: CASSLGQGAGEQYF; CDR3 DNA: TGTGCCAGCAGCTTAGGACAGGGGGCGGGGGAGCAGTACTTC
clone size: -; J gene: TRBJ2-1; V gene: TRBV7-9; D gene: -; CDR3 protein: CASSLAGVVGNEQFF; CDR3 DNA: TGTGCCAGCAGCTTAGCCGGGGTGGTAGGCAATGAGCAGTTCTTC
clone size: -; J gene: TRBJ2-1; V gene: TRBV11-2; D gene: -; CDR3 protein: CASSLVQGSDEQFF; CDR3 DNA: TGTGCCAGCAGCTTAGTTCAGGGTTCGGATGAGCAGTTCTTC
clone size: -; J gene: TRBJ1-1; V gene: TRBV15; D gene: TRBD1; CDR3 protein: CATSPRGQGPTEAFF; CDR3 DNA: TGTGCCACCAGCCCCCGGGGACAGGGCCCTACTGAAGCTTTCTTT
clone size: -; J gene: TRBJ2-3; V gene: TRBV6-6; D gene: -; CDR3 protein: CASSWGSSGDTQYF; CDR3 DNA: TGTGCCAGCAGTTGGGGCTCCTCTGGGGATACGCAGTATTTT
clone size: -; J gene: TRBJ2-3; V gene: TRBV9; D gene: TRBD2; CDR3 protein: CASSSSGRAVPDTQYF; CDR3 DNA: TGTGCCAGCAGCTCAAGCGGGAGGGCCGTCCCAGATACGCAGTATTTT
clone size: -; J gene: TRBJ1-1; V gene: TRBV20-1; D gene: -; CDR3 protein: CSSQGKHDEAFF; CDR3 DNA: TGCAGTTCTCAGGGAAAACACGACGAAGCTTTCTTT
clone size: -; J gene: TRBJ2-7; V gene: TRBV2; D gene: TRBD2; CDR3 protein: CASKSGGSPYEQYF; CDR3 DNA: TGTGCCAGCAAGAGCGGGGGATCTCCCTACGAGCAGTACTTC
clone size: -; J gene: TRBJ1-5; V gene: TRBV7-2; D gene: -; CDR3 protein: CASSQQDRQPQHF; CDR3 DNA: TGTGCCAGCAGCCAACAGGACCGGCAGCCCCAGCATTTT
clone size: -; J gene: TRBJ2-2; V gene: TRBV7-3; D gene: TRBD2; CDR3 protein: CASSLGGRAITGELFF; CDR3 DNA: TGTGCCAGCAGTTTAGGCGGGAGGGCCATCACCGGGGAGCTGTTTTTT
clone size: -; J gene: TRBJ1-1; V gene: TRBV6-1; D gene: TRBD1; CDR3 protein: CASSHPRDRGMRTEAFF; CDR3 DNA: TGTGCCAGCAGCCACCCCCGGGACAGGGGAATGCGCACTGAAGCTTTCTTT
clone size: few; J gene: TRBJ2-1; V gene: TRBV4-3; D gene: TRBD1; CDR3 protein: CASSLDYRGGSYNEQFF; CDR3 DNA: TGCGCCAGCAGCCTAGACTACAGGGGTGGGTCCTACAATGAGCAGTTCTTC
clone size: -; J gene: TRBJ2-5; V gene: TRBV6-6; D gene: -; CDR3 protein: CASSHDPEETQYF; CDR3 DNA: TGTGCCAGCAGTCACGACCCGGAAGAGACCCAGTACTTC
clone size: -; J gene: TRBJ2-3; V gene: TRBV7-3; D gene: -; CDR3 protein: CASSPERLDTQYF; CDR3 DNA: TGTGCCAGCAGCCCCGAAAGGCTGGATACGCAGTATTTT
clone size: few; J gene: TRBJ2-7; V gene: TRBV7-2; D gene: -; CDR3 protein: CASSWVGDSLYYEQYF; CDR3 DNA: TGTGCCAGCAGCTGGGTTGGAGACAGCCTCTACTACGAGCAGTACTTC
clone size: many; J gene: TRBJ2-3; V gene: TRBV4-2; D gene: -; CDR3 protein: CASSQGGLDTQYF; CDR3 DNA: TGTGCCAGCAGCCAAGGGGGGCTAGATACGCAGTATTTT
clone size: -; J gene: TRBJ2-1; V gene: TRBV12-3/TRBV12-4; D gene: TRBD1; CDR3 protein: CASRTSGGRLHEQFF; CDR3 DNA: TGTGCCAGCAGGACTTCAGGGGGCCGCCTCCATGAGCAGTTCTTC
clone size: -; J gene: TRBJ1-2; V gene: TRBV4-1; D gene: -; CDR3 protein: CASSPRGEGSNGYTF; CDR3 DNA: TGCGCCAGCAGCCCGAGGGGCGAGGGGAGCAATGGCTACACCTTC
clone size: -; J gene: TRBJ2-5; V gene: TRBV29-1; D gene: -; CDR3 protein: CSVIHGLRLGETQYF; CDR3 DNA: TGCAGCGTTATTCACGGTCTTAGGTTGGGAGAGACCCAGTACTTC
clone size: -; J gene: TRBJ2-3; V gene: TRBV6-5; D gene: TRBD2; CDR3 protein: CASNSGASTDTQYF; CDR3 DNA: TGTGCCAGCAATAGCGGGGCTAGCACAGATACGCAGTATTTT
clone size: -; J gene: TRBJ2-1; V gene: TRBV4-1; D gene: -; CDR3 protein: CASSQVAGQGKGIEQFF; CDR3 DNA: TGCGCCAGCAGCCAAGTAGCGGGACAGGGTAAGGGGATAGAGCAGTTCTTC
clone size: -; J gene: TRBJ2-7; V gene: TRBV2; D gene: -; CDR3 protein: CASSEALLPGYEQYF; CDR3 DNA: TGTGCCAGCAGTGAAGCGCTTCTTCCCGGCTACGAGCAGTACTTC
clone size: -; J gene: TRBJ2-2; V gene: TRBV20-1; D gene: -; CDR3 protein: CSARDPGRDGELFF; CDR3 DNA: TGCAGTGCTAGAGACCCTGGTAGGGACGGGGAGCTGTTTTTT
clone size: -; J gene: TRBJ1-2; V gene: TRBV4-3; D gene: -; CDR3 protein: CASSQGVQGYYGYTF; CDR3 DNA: TGCGCCAGCAGCCAAGGTGTACAGGGCTACTATGGCTACACCTTC
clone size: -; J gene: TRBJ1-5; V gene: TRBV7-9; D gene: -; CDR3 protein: CASSSNDQPQHF; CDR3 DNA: TGTGCCAGCAGCTCTAATGATCAGCCCCAGCATTTT
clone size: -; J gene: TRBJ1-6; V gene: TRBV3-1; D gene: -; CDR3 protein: CASSPNYNSPLHF; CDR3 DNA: TGTGCCAGCAGCCCCAATTATAATTCACCCCTCCACTTT
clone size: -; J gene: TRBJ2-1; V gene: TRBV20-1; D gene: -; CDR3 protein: CSVTEFANEQFF; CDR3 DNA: TGCAGTGTCACAGAGTTCGCTAATGAGCAGTTCTTC
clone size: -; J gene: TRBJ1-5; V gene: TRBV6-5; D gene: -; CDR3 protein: CASSTYLGQPQHF; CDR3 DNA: TGTGCCAGCAGTACTTACTTGGGTCAGCCCCAGCATTTT
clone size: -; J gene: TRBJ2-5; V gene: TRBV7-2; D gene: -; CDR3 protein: CASSLAAGQSETQYF; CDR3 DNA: TGTGCCAGCAGCTTAGCGGCCGGACAGTCAGAGACCCAGTACTTC
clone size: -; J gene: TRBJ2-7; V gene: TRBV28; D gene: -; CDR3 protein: CASLRADSYEQYF; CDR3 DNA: TGTGCCAGCCTAAGGGCAGACTCCTACGAGCAGTACTTC
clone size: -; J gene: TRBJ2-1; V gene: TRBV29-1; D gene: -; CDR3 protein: CSVVGSGYNEQFF; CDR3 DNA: TGCAGCGTTGTGGGCAGTGGGTACAATGAGCAGTTCTTC
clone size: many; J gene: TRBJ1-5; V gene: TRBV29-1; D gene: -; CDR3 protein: CSVRDNHNQPQHF; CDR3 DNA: TGCAGCGTCAGGGACAATCACAATCAGCCCCAGCATTTT
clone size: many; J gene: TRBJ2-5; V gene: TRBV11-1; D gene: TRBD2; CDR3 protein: CASAPGLALSETQYF; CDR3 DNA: TGTGCCAGCGCACCGGGACTAGCGTTATCGGAGACCCAGTACTTC
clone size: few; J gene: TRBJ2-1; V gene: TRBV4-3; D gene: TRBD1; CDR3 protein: CASSQEFQTGAINEQFF; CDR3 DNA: TGCGCCAGCAGCCAAGAATTCCAGACAGGGGCCATAAATGAGCAGTTCTTC
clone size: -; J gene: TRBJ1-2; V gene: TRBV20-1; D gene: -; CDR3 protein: CSARDRRGYEYGYTF; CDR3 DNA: TGCAGTGCTAGAGATAGACGGGGATACGAGTATGGCTACACCTTC
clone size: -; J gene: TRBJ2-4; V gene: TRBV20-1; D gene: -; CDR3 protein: CSVGSDIQYF; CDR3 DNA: TGCAGTGTAGGGTCGGACATTCAGTACTTC
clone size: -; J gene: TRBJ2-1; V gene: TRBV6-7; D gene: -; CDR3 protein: CARGTSQFF; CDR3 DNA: TGTGCCAGGGGGACTTCGCAGTTCTTC
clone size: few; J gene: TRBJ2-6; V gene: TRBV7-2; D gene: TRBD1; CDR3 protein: CASSLVIQGQGSSGANVLTF; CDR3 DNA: TGTGCCAGCAGCTTAGTCATACAGGGACAGGGAAGCTCTGGGGCCAACGTCCTGACTTTC
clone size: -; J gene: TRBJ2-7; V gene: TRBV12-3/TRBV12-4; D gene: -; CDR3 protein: CASSLTQGPYEQYF; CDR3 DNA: TGTGCCAGCAGTTTAACGCAGGGGCCCTACGAGCAGTACTTC
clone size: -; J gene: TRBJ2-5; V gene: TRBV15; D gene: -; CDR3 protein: CATSRDTGGETQYF; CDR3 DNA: TGTGCCACCAGCAGAGATACAGGTGGAGAGACCCAGTACTTC
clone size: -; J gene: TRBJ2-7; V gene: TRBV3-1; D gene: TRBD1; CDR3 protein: CASSQRQGDTTYEQYF; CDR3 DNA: TGTGCCAGCAGCCAAAGGCAGGGGGACACCACCTACGAGCAGTACTTC